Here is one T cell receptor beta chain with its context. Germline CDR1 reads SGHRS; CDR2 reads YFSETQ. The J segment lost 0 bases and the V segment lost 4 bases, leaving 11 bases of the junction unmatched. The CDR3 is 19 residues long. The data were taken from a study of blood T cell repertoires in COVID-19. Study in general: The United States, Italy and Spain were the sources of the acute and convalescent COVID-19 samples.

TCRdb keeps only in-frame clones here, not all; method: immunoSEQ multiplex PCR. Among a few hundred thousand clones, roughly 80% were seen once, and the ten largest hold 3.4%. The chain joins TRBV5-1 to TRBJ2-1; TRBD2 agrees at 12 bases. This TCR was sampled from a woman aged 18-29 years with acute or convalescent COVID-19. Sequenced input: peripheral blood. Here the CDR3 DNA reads TGCGCCAGCAGCCCACTAGCGGGAGGCCCGACTAGCTCCTACAATGAGCAGTTCTTC. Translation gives CASSPLAGGPTSSYNEQFF.